This T cell receptor (beta chain) stems from a study of blood T cell repertoires in COVID-19. Looking at the study overall: Sites across the United States, Italy and Spain contributed samples from acute and convalescent COVID-19.

Authors' methods: For nucleated cells, counts were estimated from reference gene primer amplification. TCRdb's copy holds only in-frame clones and misses some; the assay was immunoSEQ multiplex PCR. V, J and clone size are those of that table, while D and trimming were read from the DNA. This repertoire shows some 400,000 clones, 80% to 90% found once; its top ten account for 0.95% to 1.3%. The clonotype originates from a man aged 30-40 years who had recovered from COVID-19. What was sequenced was PBMCs or T cells enriched from blood (not recorded which).

CDR3 region: CASSPVAGVGYEQYF. In DNA form, the CDR3 reads TGTGCCAGCTCACCCGTAGCGGGAGTAGGCTACGAGCAGTACTTC. This chain uses TRBV18 with TRBJ2-7; TRBD2 matches 9 bases. Looked up from germline, CDR1 is KGHSH and CDR2 is LQKENI. The CDR3 spans 15 residues. Trimming removed 3 bases from V and 3 bases from J; junction bases left unmatched: 6.